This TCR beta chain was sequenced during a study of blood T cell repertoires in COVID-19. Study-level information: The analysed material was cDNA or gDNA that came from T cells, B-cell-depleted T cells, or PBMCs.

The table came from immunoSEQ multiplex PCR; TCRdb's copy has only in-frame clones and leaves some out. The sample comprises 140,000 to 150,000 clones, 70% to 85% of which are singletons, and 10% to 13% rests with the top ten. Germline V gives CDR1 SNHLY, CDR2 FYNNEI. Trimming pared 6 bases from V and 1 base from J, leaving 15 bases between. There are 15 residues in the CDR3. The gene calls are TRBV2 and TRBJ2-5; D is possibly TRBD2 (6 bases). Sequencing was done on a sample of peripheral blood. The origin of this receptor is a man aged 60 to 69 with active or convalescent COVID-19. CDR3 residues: CASREGWGTQETQYF. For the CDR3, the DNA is TGTGCCAGCAGGGAGGGGTGGGGGACCCAAGAGACCCAGTACTTC.